The 8 T cell receptor beta chains below come from one sample, sequenced in a study of blood T cell repertoires in COVID-19. TCRdb's copy holds only in-frame clones and misses some; the assay was immunoSEQ multiplex PCR. The sample has around 200,000 clones, 70% to 90% seen once; the top ten hold approximately 11%. The sample comprised peripheral blood. These receptors all come from a human donor with active or convalescent COVID-19. The donor label of this sample is uncertain.

This chain uses TRBV2 with TRBJ1-6; TRBD1 might be the D (5 bases). The CDR3 is 16 residues long. Trimming cost V 4 bases and J 4 bases, with 14 bases left between them. Germline lookup yields CDR1 SNHLY and CDR2 FYNNEI. CDR3 DNA: TGTGCCAGCAGTGCGGGGGGGATAGGGTATAATTCACCCCTCCACTTT. Protein product: CASSAGGIGYNSPLHF.

This chain connects TRBV4-2 to TRBJ2-7; 8 bases are shared with TRBD1. CDR3 size: 16 residues. The V and J ends lost 3 bases and 1 base, in that order; junction bases with no gene match: 8. The germline CDR1 and CDR2 sequences are LGHNA and YNFKEQ. This chain's CDR3 is CASSHPPGTGSYEQYF. CDR3 DNA sequence: TGTGCCAGCAGCCATCCCCCAGGGACAGGATCCTACGAGCAGTACTTC.

CDR3 coding DNA: TGCAGCGTTGTGGGCAGGATCGATAGCTCCTACAATGAGCAGTTCTTC. This sequence encodes CSVVGRIDSSYNEQFF. The genes are TRBV29-1 and TRBJ2-1, with D unresolved. Germline values: CDR1 SQVTM, CDR2 ANQGSEA. Trimming stripped 4 bases from V and 0 bases from J, with 16 bases between. The CDR3 covers 16 residues.

The chain combines TRBV11-1 with TRBJ2-7, with TRBD2 matching 12 bases. Trimming cost V 5 bases and J 4 bases; bases outside gene matches: 6. The germline V gene has CDR1 SGHAT and CDR2 FQDESV (reference sequence). The CDR3 is made up of 15 amino acids. This CDR3 is CASSPTSGSFYEQYF. The CDR3 DNA is TGTGCCAGCAGCCCGACTAGCGGGAGTTTTTACGAGCAGTACTTC.

This clone came up once. The chain employs TRBV3-1 (or the pseudogene TRBV3-2) and TRBJ2-5; the D is unclear. The CDR3 is 13 amino acids. Per the germline V gene, CDR1 is LGHDT and CDR2 is YNNKEL (reference sequence). Trimming cost V 1 base and J 4 bases, with 7 bases left between them. CDR3 amino acids: CASSQGWRETQYF. The CDR3 DNA reads TGTGCCAGCAGCCAAGGGTGGAGAGAGACCCAGTACTTC.

The rearrangement links TRBV9 to TRBJ2-1, with 10 bases lining up with TRBD2. This CDR3 region has 16 residues. From germline, CDR1 is SGDLS and CDR2 YYNGEE. Unmatched junction bases numbered 9, after V lost 1 base and J lost 8 bases. For the CDR3, the DNA is TGTGCCAGCAGCGTACTGGCAGCGGGAGGGCTCGATGAGCAGTTCTTC. Its protein product is CASSVLAAGGLDEQFF.

The rearrangement uses TRBV9 and TRBJ1-6; D not certain. This CDR3 spans 13 amino acids. CDR1 is SGDLS, CDR2 YYNGEE, per germline. The V and J ends lost 2 bases and 18 bases respectively, with 18 bases between them. The CDR3 DNA follows: TGTGCCAGCAGCGTGAGTGACGCGGTCCCAAGCCACTTT. Residues: CASSVSDAVPSHF.

V usage is TRBV29-1 and J usage is TRBJ1-2, with D possibly TRBD1 on 5 matching bases. The germline CDR1 and CDR2 sequences are SQVTM and ANQGSEA. Trimming left V 2 bases short and J 4 bases short, with 8 bases between. The CDR3 has 12 residues. CDR3 DNA: TGCAGCGTTGAAATAGGGGTCTATGGCTACACCTTC. This sequence encodes CSVEIGVYGYTF. Filled out from reference TRBV29-1 and TRBJ1-2, the complete variable domain reads SAVISQKPSRDICQRGTSLTIQCQVDSQVTMMFWYRQQPGQSLTLIATANQGSEATYESGFVIDKFPISRPNLTFSTLTVSNMSPEDSSIYLCSVEIGVYGYTFGSGTRLTVV.